Listed below are T cell receptor beta chains from one sample, sequenced in a study of blood T cells in healthy people across ages. In TCRdb, the 5' RACE reads were re-called with MiXCR into one record per CDR3 protein. This repertoire shows about 640,000 distinct CDR3 sequences, around 31% found once; its top ten account for around a sixth. The material sequenced was blood. The receptors stem from an elderly woman in good health. The CDR3 runs from the conserved cysteine through the conserved F or W. A D gene is named only where the DNA matches it firmly. Where a row states a size, it is once, few, many or the class of an expanded clone; other rows omit it.

V: TRBV5-1
J: TRBJ2-7
size: few
D: TRBD1
CDR3: CASSSGQGHDNEQYF
DNA: TGCGCCAGCAGCTCGGGACAGGGGCACGACAATGAGCAGTACTTC

V: TRBV28
J: TRBJ1-2
size: .
D: TRBD1
CDR3: CASSLSGQAAGYGYTF
DNA: TGTGCCAGCAGTTTGTCCGGACAGGCCGCTGGCTATGGCTACACCTTC

V: TRBV7-3
J: TRBJ2-3
size: many
D: TRBD2
CDR3: CASSPKSGAQDTQYF
DNA: TGTGCCAGCAGCCCAAAAAGCGGGGCCCAAGATACGCAGTATTTT

V: TRBV3-1
J: TRBJ1-1
size: .
D: .
CDR3: CASSQYWRGAGNTEAFF
DNA: TGTGCCAGCAGCCAATATTGGAGGGGCGCGGGGAACACTGAAGCTTTCTTT

V: TRBV6-1
J: TRBJ2-4
size: .
D: .
CDR3: CASSDDTGSTKNIQYF
DNA: TGTGCCAGCAGTGACGACACCGGGTCCACCAAGAACATTCAGTACTTC

V: TRBV24-1
J: TRBJ2-5
size: .
D: .
CDR3: CATSGFEGTDNEQYF
DNA: TGTGCCACCAGTGGATTCGAGGGAACGGACAATGAGCAGTACTTC

V: TRBV5-5
J: TRBJ1-2
size: many
D: .
CDR3: CASSFGIRGYTF
DNA: TGTGCCAGCAGCTTTGGGATACGAGGCTACACCTTC

V: TRBV5-1
J: TRBJ2-5
size: many
D: TRBD2
CDR3: CASSGAGEPQETQYF
DNA: TGCGCCAGCAGCGGGGCGGGGGAGCCACAAGAGACCCAGTACTTC

V: TRBV7-2
J: TRBJ1-5
size: .
D: TRBD1
CDR3: CVSSPTGGNQPQHF
DNA: TGTGTCAGCAGCCCAACAGGGGGCAATCAGCCCCAGCATTTT

V: TRBV9
J: TRBJ2-5
size: few
D: .
CDR3: CASSVSPGAGETQYF
DNA: TGTGCCAGCAGCGTCTCTCCGGGGGCAGGTGAGACCCAGTACTTC

V: TRBV12-3/TRBV12-4
J: TRBJ2-1
size: .
D: TRBD1
CDR3: CASSKRTGGSSYNEQFF
DNA: TGTGCCAGCAGTAAACGAACAGGGGGCAGCTCCTACAATGAGCAGTTCTTC

V: TRBV5-1
J: TRBJ2-5
size: many
D: TRBD2
CDR3: CASSLYGGAQETQYF
DNA: TGCGCCAGCAGCTTGTACGGGGGGGCCCAAGAGACCCAGTACTTC

V: TRBV7-9
J: TRBJ2-3
size: many
D: .
CDR3: CASSSADTQYF
DNA: TGTGCCAGCAGCTCAGCGGATACGCAGTATTTT

V: TRBV12-3/TRBV12-4
J: TRBJ1-1
size: .
D: .
CDR3: CASSLDGGLNTEAFF
DNA: TGTGCCAGCAGTTTGGACGGGGGCTTGAACACTGAAGCTTTCTTT

V: TRBV2
J: TRBJ1-2
size: .
D: TRBD1
CDR3: CASSELTGGAYGYTF
DNA: TGTGCCAGCAGTGAATTAACAGGGGGCGCCTATGGCTACACCTTC

V: TRBV7-2
J: TRBJ2-5
size: many
D: .
CDR3: CASSSQRGAGRWTQYF
DNA: TGTGCCAGCAGCTCGCAGCGCGGGGCAGGCCGTTGGACCCAGTACTTC

V: TRBV27
J: TRBJ2-5
size: many
D: .
CDR3: CASSLRFQETQYF
DNA: TGTGCCAGCAGTCTCCGGTTCCAAGAGACCCAGTACTTC

V: TRBV7-9
J: TRBJ1-6
size: .
D: .
CDR3: CASSPRDTRSSPLHF
DNA: TGTGCCAGCAGCCCTCGGGACACCCGCAGTTCACCCCTCCACTTT

V: TRBV30
J: TRBJ2-1
size: many
D: .
CDR3: CAWSTTNNEQFF
DNA: TGTGCCTGGAGTACCACCAACAATGAGCAGTTCTTC

V: TRBV27
J: TRBJ2-4
size: many
D: .
CDR3: CASSLSPGGYSAKNIQYF
DNA: TGTGCCAGCAGTTTATCGCCGGGGGGCTACTCAGCCAAAAACATTCAGTACTTC

V: TRBV28
J: TRBJ1-1
size: .
D: .
CDR3: CAIKVGGTEAFF
DNA: TGTGCCATCAAAGTGGGAGGAACGGAAGCTTTCTTT

V: TRBV7-1
J: TRBJ1-1
size: .
D: .
CDR3: CASSSRTWSRANTEAFF
DNA: TGTGCCAGCAGCTCCCGGACGTGGAGCAGGGCGAACACTGAAGCTTTCTTT

V: TRBV28
J: TRBJ2-7
size: many
D: TRBD1
CDR3: CASSPGQGYEQYF
DNA: TGTGCCAGCAGTCCGGGACAGGGTTACGAGCAGTACTTC

V: TRBV9
J: TRBJ2-7
size: .
D: .
CDR3: CAGSVAPYPTDYEQYF
DNA: TGTGCCGGCAGCGTAGCGCCCTACCCGACAGACTACGAGCAGTACTTC

V: TRBV20-1
J: TRBJ1-2
size: .
D: .
CDR3: CSARGRGRSDGYTF
DNA: TGCAGTGCTAGAGGCCGGGGTAGATCAGATGGCTACACCTTC

V: TRBV29-1
J: TRBJ1-2
size: many
D: .
CDR3: CSGRGDYGYTF
DNA: TGCAGCGGGCGGGGGGACTATGGCTACACCTTC

V: TRBV20-1
J: TRBJ1-5
size: many
D: .
CDR3: CSASAGGPDEGLSPQHF
DNA: TGCAGTGCTAGTGCTGGAGGTCCCGATGAGGGGTTATCGCCCCAGCATTTT

V: TRBV5-1
J: TRBJ1-6
size: many
D: .
CDR3: CASSLGTRATSPLHF
DNA: TGCGCCAGCAGCTTGGGTACTCGAGCGACCTCACCCCTCCACTTT

V: TRBV28
J: TRBJ1-1
size: many
D: .
CDR3: CASSLITMNTEAFF
DNA: TGTGCCAGCAGTTTGATTACGATGAACACTGAAGCTTTCTTT

V: TRBV7-2
J: TRBJ2-4
size: many
D: .
CDR3: CASSSLRGGGSKNIQYF
DNA: TGTGCCAGCAGCTCACTACGCGGAGGGGGTTCCAAAAACATTCAGTACTTC

V: TRBV11-2
J: TRBJ1-2
size: .
D: .
CDR3: CAGSLDPGEYGYTF
DNA: TGTGCCGGCAGCTTAGATCCAGGGGAGTATGGCTACACCTTC

V: TRBV14
J: TRBJ1-6
size: few
D: .
CDR3: CASSQLTDRLYNSPLHF
DNA: TGTGCCAGCAGCCAATTGACCGACCGCCTCTATAATTCACCCCTCCACTTT

V: TRBV29-1
J: TRBJ2-3
size: many
D: .
CDR3: CSVGVSGDTQYF
DNA: TGCAGCGTGGGCGTGTCTGGTGATACGCAGTATTTT

V: TRBV12-3/TRBV12-4
J: TRBJ1-1
size: many
D: .
CDR3: CASSLGGYPTEAFF
DNA: TGTGCCAGCAGTTTGGGAGGGTACCCCACTGAAGCTTTCTTT

V: TRBV9
J: TRBJ1-2
size: .
D: TRBD1
CDR3: CASSTGDRNYGYTF
DNA: TGTGCCAGCAGCACGGGGGACAGGAACTATGGCTACACCTTC

V: TRBV12-3/TRBV12-4
J: TRBJ2-5
size: .
D: .
CDR3: CASSTRGGADEQYF
DNA: TGTGCCAGCAGTACTAGAGGGGGGGCGGATGAGCAGTACTTC

V: TRBV6-6
J: TRBJ2-5
size: many
D: .
CDR3: CASSYQRGTQAETQYF
DNA: TGTGCCAGCAGTTACCAGCGCGGGACCCAGGCAGAGACCCAGTACTTC

V: TRBV7-2
J: TRBJ1-2
size: .
D: .
CDR3: CASSLSITEYYGYTF
DNA: TGTGCCAGCAGCCTTAGCATTACGGAGTACTATGGCTACACCTTC

V: TRBV3-1
J: TRBJ2-3
size: many
D: TRBD2
CDR3: CASSQDGLAGGLDTQYF
DNA: TGTGCCAGCAGCCAAGACGGGCTAGCGGGGGGCCTAGATACGCAGTATTTT

V: TRBV21-1
J: TRBJ2-1
size: few
D: .
CDR3: CASSEWTSGGVYNEQFF
DNA: TGTGCCAGCAGCGAATGGACTAGCGGGGGGGTCTACAATGAGCAGTTCTTC

V: TRBV15
J: TRBJ1-1
size: .
D: TRBD1
CDR3: CATSRGTGGRGTEAFF
DNA: TGTGCCACCAGCAGAGGGACAGGCGGCCGAGGCACTGAAGCTTTCTTT